A selection of T cell receptor beta chains follows, all from one sample in a study of shared clonotypes between healthy human individuals. Sequenced by immunoSEQ multiplex PCR; TCRdb stores in-frame clones only, minus some. This table has some 1.5 million clones, nearly 99% appearing once. Sequencing was carried out using naive CD4+ T cells sorted from blood. The receptors derive from a man younger than 40 in good health. The CDR3 runs from the conserved cysteine through the conserved F or W. Fields, in order: CDR3 protein, V gene, J gene, CDR3 length, clone size. Clone sizes are given selectively: once, few, many, or a class where the clone is expanded.

CASCGGMGNTGELFF	TRBV2	TRBJ2-2	15	-
CASSVGPGAIDDEQFF	TRBV9	TRBJ2-1	16	-
CASSELKKGGYTF	TRBV6-1	TRBJ1-2	13	-
CASSFLLGAYNEQFF	TRBV5-1	TRBJ2-1	15	-
CASSLRVVLPGYEQYF	TRBV28	TRBJ2-7	16	-
CASSLSGEPYEQYF	TRBV18	TRBJ2-7	14	-
CASSPQGVPNYGYTF	TRBV18	TRBJ1-2	15	once
CASSRGGAGELFF	TRBV7-9	TRBJ2-2	13	-
CASSLQGDRAYEQYF	TRBV7-8	TRBJ2-7	15	-
CASSLNSGYTF	TRBV7-2	TRBJ1-2	11	-
CASSLVTRRPNTGELFF	TRBV7-9	TRBJ2-2	17	-
CASRPRTGGTDTQYF	TRBV28	TRBJ2-3	15	-
CASSAGTERKNTEQYF	TRBV5-4	TRBJ2-7	16	-
CASNLGRDTRSYEQYF	TRBV5-1	TRBJ2-7	16	-
CASSPTTRSSYEQYF	TRBV5-1	TRBJ2-7	15	-
CASSQDMLGNQPQHF	TRBV4-3	TRBJ1-5	15	-
CASSRAAILAGELFF	TRBV5-1	TRBJ2-2	15	-
CASRETGTVPNTEAFF	TRBV6-1	TRBJ1-1	16	-
CASTSGTGVSGGYTF	TRBV5-1	TRBJ1-2	15	-
CASSLSAGGSSYEQYF	TRBV18	TRBJ2-7	16	-
CASSFTKLGRANTEAFF	TRBV5-6	TRBJ1-1	17	-
CSVKQGLAWDWGYEQYF	TRBV29-1	TRBJ2-7	17	-
CASSEALTGYQPQHF	TRBV2	TRBJ1-5	15	-
CASSGTGYNEQFF	TRBV5-1	TRBJ2-1	13	-
CASSFELGGEKLFF	TRBV9	TRBJ1-4	14	-
CASRVGEQYF	TRBV2	TRBJ2-7	10	-
CASKIGRAGNTGELFF	TRBV19	TRBJ2-2	16	-
CASSTPAGGSTDTQYF	TRBV19	TRBJ2-3	16	-
CASSLAPSPTGYEQYF	TRBV5-1	TRBJ2-7	16	-
CASSVEGSGVTQYF	TRBV9	TRBJ2-3	14	-
CASSPPGSGNQPQHF	TRBV7-9	TRBJ1-5	15	-
CASSWSYNEQFF	TRBV28	TRBJ2-1	12	-
CASSGGHHKQYF	TRBV5-1	TRBJ2-7	12	-
CASSLSGGSSYEQYF	TRBV7-9	TRBJ2-7	15	-
CASSQILATYEQYF	TRBV11-2	TRBJ2-7	14	-
CASSQLFGTGELFF	TRBV14	TRBJ2-2	14	-
CAWDRASGANVLTF	TRBV30	TRBJ2-6	14	-
CATRGRENEQYF	TRBV6-6	TRBJ2-7	12	once
CASGMNEKLFF	TRBV6-1	TRBJ1-4	11	-
CSASRGDEQYF	TRBV20-1	TRBJ2-7	11	-
CASSLEFYEQYF	TRBV7-2	TRBJ2-7	12	-
CASSPTFTGLNEQFF	TRBV11-2	TRBJ2-1	15	-
CASSLGPDGTYNEQFF	TRBV5-4	TRBJ2-1	16	once
CASSPTENREQFF	TRBV18	TRBJ2-1	13	-